This T cell receptor beta chain appears in the sequencing data of a study of Ad26.COV2.S vaccination and SARS-CoV-2 variants. As for the study in general: Ad26.COV2.S arm of COV1001 included the donor. Donor got 5x10^10 or 1x10^11 viral particles of Ad26.COV2.S.

Some clones are missing from TCRdb's copy, which holds only in-frame ones; the method was immunoSEQ multiplex PCR. The table lists 300,000 to 400,000 clones, about 88% of them singletons. The treatment is: some 20 received Ad26.COV2.S at low or high dose, single or two shots; 5 received placebo; per-sample allocation not given. Vaccine and placebo recipients were sampled on day 63 after the first injection. Per germline, CDR1 SGHRS and CDR2 YFSETQ. The CDR3 runs 13 residues. V gave up 0 bases and J gave up 4 bases, with 5 bases separating them. This chain connects TRBV5-1 to TRBJ1-3; D gene unclear. The specimen was peripheral blood, collected in a trial of Ad26.COV2.S vaccine versus placebo. The sequence was collected from a person between 18 and 65 years old who received the Ad26.COV2.S COVID-19 vaccine or a placebo. CDR3 in amino acids: CASSLDNGNTIYF. The CDR3 DNA sequence: TGCGCCAGCAGCTTGGACAACGGAAACACCATATATTTT.